The 25 T cell receptor beta chains below come from one sample, sequenced in a study of CD8+ T cells in alopecia areata. The sequencing template was cDNA reverse transcribed from extracted RNA. Produced via immunoSEQ multiplex PCR; TCRdb's table is partial and in-frame only. This table has approximately 24,000 clones, 40% to 65% appearing once. Sequencing input: NKG2D-high CD8+ T cells sorted from blood. The receptor set was obtained from a human donor with alopecia areata.

The rearrangement joins TRBV28 to TRBJ2-3; D uncertain. CDR1 is MDHEN, CDR2 SYDVKM, per germline. The CDR3 consists of 13 residues. V was trimmed by 2 bases and J by 4 bases, leaving 7 bases between them. In DNA, the CDR3 is TGTGCCAGCAGTTTAGGATTCTCAGATACGCAGTATTTT. Its translation is CASSLGFSDTQYF.

The CDR3 sequence is CASTGGLTDTQYF. CDR3 coding DNA: TGTGCCAGCACTGGAGGACTCACAGATACGCAGTATTTT. The gene calls are TRBV7-9 and TRBJ2-3; possible D gene TRBD2, 5 bases. The CDR3 consists of 13 residues. V lost 7 bases to trimming and J lost 2 bases, with 10 bases between them. Germline V CDR1 and CDR2: SEHNR, FQNEAQ (reference sequence). Complete variable domain (other parts from reference TRBV7-9 and TRBJ2-3): DTGVSQNPRHKITKRGQNVTFRCDPISEHNRLYWYRQTLGQGPEFLTYFQNEAQLEKSRLLSDRFSAERPKGSFSTLEIQRTEQGDSAMYLCASTGGLTDTQYFGPGTRLTVL.

The chain links TRBV13 to TRBJ2-1, with 9 bases lining up with TRBD2. Trimming cost V 4 bases and J 7 bases; bases outside gene matches: 5. Germline CDR1 is PRHDT and CDR2 is FYEKMQ (reference sequence). The CDR3 is made up of 14 amino acids. This CDR3 is CASSSGTSNNEQFF. The CDR3 nucleotides read TGTGCCAGCAGCTCCGGGACTAGCAATAATGAGCAGTTCTTC.

Relative to its sample, this clone is medium-sized (0.01 to 0.1%). The chain is built from TRBV5-1 and TRBJ1-1; 7 bases agree with TRBD1. Germline CDR1 SGHRS, CDR2 YFSETQ. The CDR3 is made up of 17 amino acids. The ends lost 3 bases at V and 2 bases at J; junction bases unmatched: 13. CDR3 protein: CASSSLFETGRNTEAFF. The CDR3 DNA reads TGCGCCAGCAGCTCCCTTTTTGAGACAGGGCGAAACACTGAAGCTTTCTTT.

CDR3 loop: CASTFGSIGELFF. CDR3 sequence (DNA): TGTGCCAGCACCTTCGGGTCGATCGGGGAGCTGTTTTTT. The V and J genes are TRBV9 and TRBJ2-2; D unclear. With 6 bases removed from V and 7 bases from J, the gap between germline ends came to 13 bases. The CDR3 has 13 residues. Per germline, CDR1 SGDLS and CDR2 YYNGEE.

This clone came up a few times. This sequence joins TRBV7-2 and TRBJ2-3; no definite D call. There are 13 residues in the CDR3. The ends were cut back, 5 bases at V and 6 bases at J, with 12 bases in the middle. Germline V gives CDR1 SGHTA, CDR2 FQGNSA. The CDR3 loop reads CASSQPFLDTQYF. CDR3 DNA sequence: TGTGCCAGCAGCCAACCCTTTCTGGATACGCAGTATTTT.

J is TRBJ2-6 and V is TRBV28; TRBD1 agrees at 7 bases. The junction had 14 bases not matched to a gene; V was cut back by 8 bases and J by 1 base. This CDR3 has 18 residues. Germline V gives CDR1 MDHEN, CDR2 SYDVKM. In DNA, the CDR3 is TGTGCCAGCGCACCCTGGACAGGCACGCTATCTGGGGCCAACGTCCTGACTTTC. Its translation: CASAPWTGTLSGANVLTF. Based on the CDR3 plus reference TRBV28 and TRBJ2-6, the full variable domain is DVKVTQSSRYLVKRTGEKVFLECVQDMDHENMFWYRQDPGLGLRLIYFSYDVKMKEKGDIPEGYSVSREKKERFSLILESASTNQTSMYLCASAPWTGTLSGANVLTFGAGSRLTVL.

This clone was detected only a few times. This chain joins TRBV30 and TRBJ2-7; D could derive from TRBD1 or TRBD2 (5 bases each). Trimming left V 7 bases short and J 0 bases short, with 13 bases between. CDR1 and CDR2 from the germline V gene are GTSNPN and SVGIG (reference sequence). The CDR3 is 13 residues long. In DNA form, the CDR3 reads TGTGCCTACCTACTAGACAGCTCCTACGAGCAGTACTTC. It is translated as CAYLLDSSYEQYF.

This clone came up once. V gene TRBV19 combines with J gene TRBJ2-5; 11 bases align to TRBD2. The J call may be incorrect, as the DNA end agrees better with TRBJ2-7. The CDR3 sequence is 16 residues long. Germline CDR1 LNHDA, CDR2 SQIVND (reference sequence). The chain's CDR3 is CASSASGTSGPYEQYF. Here the CDR3 DNA reads TGTGCCAGTAGTGCGTCCGGGACTAGCGGTCCCTACGAGCAGTACTTC.

The V gene is TRBV27, the J gene TRBJ2-5; TRBD1 agrees at 7 bases. Germline CDR1 MNHEY, CDR2 SMNVEV (reference sequence). The CDR3 totals 14 residues. V gave up 3 bases and J gave up 2 bases; unmatched junction bases: 3. CDR3 in amino acids: CASSFLGQQETQYF. In DNA form, the CDR3 reads TGTGCCAGCAGTTTCTTGGGACAGCAAGAGACCCAGTACTTC.

This clone was counted only a few times. This chain connects TRBV20-1 to TRBJ1-1; D unresolved. Germline CDR1 DFQATT, CDR2 SNEGSKA (reference sequence). CDR3 length equals 11 residues. The V gene lost 7 bases and the J gene lost 1 base, with 7 bases spanning the gap. CDR3 sequence: CSESANTEAFF. DNA for the CDR3: TGCAGTGAATCAGCGAACACTGAAGCTTTCTTT.

The genes are TRBV19 and TRBJ2-1; 8 bases are shared with TRBD1. The V segment lost 6 bases and the J segment 10 bases; nucleotides outside the gene matches: 5. There are 12 residues in the CDR3. Looked up from germline, CDR1 is LNHDA and CDR2 is SQIVND (reference sequence). DNA of the CDR3: TGTGCCAGTAGGTGGACAGGGAACGAGCAGTTCTTC. Protein sequence: CASRWTGNEQFF.

The chain uses TRBV5-6 and TRBJ2-7, with TRBD1 as a possible D gene (6 bases). V dropped 0 bases and J dropped 3 bases, with 7 bases sitting between them. Per germline, CDR1 SGHDT and CDR2 YYEEEE. This CDR3 is built from 13 residues. CDR3 DNA sequence: TGTGCCAGCAGCTTGGAGGGACACTACGAGCAGTACTTC. Its protein product is CASSLEGHYEQYF.

This clone has more than one count but fewer than ten. The J gene is TRBJ1-4, the V gene TRBV28; D is uncertain. This CDR3 comprises 14 residues. Germline V gene lookup returns CDR1 MDHEN and CDR2 SYDVKM. V lost 5 bases to trimming and J lost 10 bases, with 17 bases between them. CDR3 DNA sequence: TGTGCCAGCAGTCCGGACGCAGCCCCCGGAAAACTGTTTTTT. It translates to CASSPDAAPGKLFF.

The chain carries TRBV19 and TRBJ2-5; 14 bases match TRBD2. Germline assignment: CDR1 LNHDA and CDR2 SQIVND (reference sequence). V shed 4 bases, J shed 3 bases, and the junction held 10 bases outside the gene matches. The CDR3 runs to 18 residues. CDR3 sequence: CASSSSGTSGRRKETQYF. The DNA of the CDR3 is TGTGCCAGTAGTAGCTCCGGGACTAGCGGGAGAAGGAAAGAGACCCAGTACTTC.

The gene calls are TRBV7-6 and TRBJ1-2; TRBD1 might be the D (6 bases). The CDR3 contains 19 residues. Trimming took 5 bases from V and 0 from J, leaving 25 bases between them. The germline V gene encodes CDR1 SGHVS and CDR2 FNYEAQ. The chain's CDR3 is CASSLRPLVTGDTNYGYTF. In DNA, the CDR3 is TGTGCCAGCAGCCTACGGCCTCTAGTGACGGGGGACACTAACTATGGCTACACCTTC.

V is TRBV7-9 and J is TRBJ1-5; D gene unclear. V was trimmed by 4 bases and J by 1 base, leaving 8 bases between them. This CDR3 is built from 14 residues. In germline, CDR1 is SEHNR, CDR2 FQNEAQ (reference sequence). The CDR3 region has the DNA TGTGCCAGCAGCTCGACGGAGAGCAATCAGCCCCAGCATTTT. Residues: CASSSTESNQPQHF.

The rearrangement joins TRBV4-1 to TRBJ2-1; D not certain. Germline CDR1 and CDR2: MGHRA and YSYEKL. Trimming pared 0 bases from V and 1 base from J, leaving 25 bases between. This CDR3 has 21 amino acids. The CDR3 region is CASSQEPPLGSGSESYNEQFF. In nucleotides, the CDR3 is TGCGCCAGCAGCCAAGAACCCCCGCTGGGGTCTGGCTCCGAGTCCTACAATGAGCAGTTCTTC.

The DNA of the CDR3 is TGTGCCAGCAGCTCCGGGACTAGCATCAATGAGCAGTTCTTC. It codes for CASSSGTSINEQFF. The rearrangement uses TRBV13 and TRBJ2-1; 9 bases line up with TRBD2. The V gene end was trimmed by 4 bases and the J gene end by 6 bases; junction bases not matched to a gene: 4. Germline V gene lookup returns CDR1 PRHDT and CDR2 FYEKMQ (reference sequence). This CDR3 region has 14 residues.

The gene calls are TRBV18 and TRBJ1-1; 8 nucleotides agree with TRBD1. The germline V gene encodes CDR1 KGHSH and CDR2 LQKENI. Losses at the gene ends were 5 bases for V and 4 bases for J; bases not matched to a gene: 6. The CDR3 is 14 amino acids. CDR3 nucleotides: TGTGCCAGCTCAAGACAGGGGAGAGTCACTGAAGCTTTCTTT. Protein product: CASSRQGRVTEAFF.

V is TRBV19 and J is TRBJ2-5, with 10 positions matching TRBD1. In germline, CDR1 is LNHDA, CDR2 SQIVND (reference sequence). This CDR3 comprises 15 residues. With 3 bases clipped from V and 4 bases from J, the junction kept 5 bases outside the gene matches. CDR3 nucleotides: TGTGCCAGTAGTATGGGACAGGGGCTTCTAGAGACCCAGTACTTC. This gives the protein CASSMGQGLLETQYF. Together with reference TRBV19 and TRBJ2-5, the CDR3 gives the full variable domain: DGGITQSPKYLFRKEGQNVTLSCEQNLNHDAMYWYRQDPGQGLRLIYYSQIVNDFQKGDIAEGYSVSREKKESFPLTVTSAQKNPTAFYLCASSMGQGLLETQYFGPGTRLLVL.

The rearrangement uses TRBV29-1 and TRBJ2-7, with no clear D. The end of the DNA fits TRBJ2-1 better, so the J call may be wrong. Per the germline V gene, CDR1 is SQVTM and CDR2 is ANQGSEA. The CDR3 consists of 12 residues. The CDR3: CSVEWRDNEQFF. The CDR3 nucleotides are TGCAGCGTTGAATGGAGAGACAATGAGCAGTTCTTC.

The J gene is TRBJ1-1, the V gene TRBV6-5, with D uncertain. The CDR3 runs 15 residues. V was trimmed by 7 bases and J by 3 bases, leaving 18 bases between them. Germline V lookup: CDR1 MNHEY, CDR2 SVGAGI. CDR3: CASKGIRIRDTEAFF. CDR3 in DNA: TGTGCCAGCAAGGGAATTAGAATACGGGACACTGAAGCTTTCTTT.

The chain joins TRBV27 to TRBJ1-1, with a tentative D call TRBD1 (5 bases). Looked up from germline, CDR1 is MNHEY and CDR2 is SMNVEV (reference sequence). Trimming left V 0 bases short and J 7 bases short, with 18 bases between. The CDR3 is 16 amino acids. CDR3 nucleotide sequence: TGTGCCAGCAGTTTATCTATCGACAGTTGGTCCGTTGAAGCTTTCTTT. Translation: CASSLSIDSWSVEAFF.

The chain is built from TRBV7-6 and TRBJ2-5, with 11 bases fitting TRBD2. CDR3 length equals 17 residues. Germline V gives CDR1 SGHVS, CDR2 FNYEAQ. V dropped 5 bases and J dropped 4; count of bases not matched to a gene: 12. For the CDR3, the DNA is TGTGCCAGCAGCAACTTTTTGACTAGCGGGATGGGAGAGACCCAGTACTTC. Protein sequence: CASSNFLTSGMGETQYF.